One sample yielded the 17 T cell receptor beta chains listed below, sequenced in a study of long-term antiretroviral therapy in people with HIV. Version v3.0 of the immunoSEQ assay ran at survey level. Measured with immunoSEQ multiplex PCR; TCRdb has only the in-frame clones, and not every one. This table holds some 17,000 clones, around 81% found once. Sequencing was performed on unsorted PBMCs, taken 0.3 years before starting antiretroviral therapy. All receptors come from a man aged 50 or older with HIV.

This chain uses TRBV2 with TRBJ1-5, with D unclear. The CDR3 consists of 18 residues. CDR1 is SNHLY, CDR2 FYNNEI, per germline. Trimming took off 2 bases at V and 5 bases at J, with 22 bases between the two ends. The CDR3 nucleotides read TGTGCCAGCAGTGAAACGGCCGGAGGCAGTATCGCGGATCAGCCCCAGCATTTT. The encoded protein is CASSETAGGSIADQPQHF.

The chain combines TRBV7-2 with TRBJ2-6; tentatively, D is TRBD2 (5 bases). From germline, CDR1 is SGHTA and CDR2 FQGNSA. V dropped 7 bases and J dropped 2 bases, with 12 bases sitting between them. The CDR3 has 15 amino acids. CDR3 bases: TGTGCCAGCACCTTTCGGGGTGCTGGGGCCAACGTCCTGACTTTC. Residues: CASTFRGAGANVLTF.

This chain uses TRBV4-3 with TRBJ1-1; a weak D match, TRBD1 (5 bases). Germline loops: CDR1 LGHNA, CDR2 YSLEER. This CDR3 has 15 residues. The germline V and J ends were trimmed by 0 bases and 4 bases, with 12 bases remaining between them. Here the CDR3 reads CASSQDIGQGTEAFF. CDR3 nucleotides: TGCGCCAGCAGCCAAGATATAGGGCAGGGCACTGAAGCTTTCTTT.

The chain couples TRBV6-6 to TRBJ1-2; the D is unclear. Germline-derived CDR1 and CDR2 are MNHNY and SVGAGI (reference sequence). The CDR3 has 16 residues. V shed 4 bases and J shed 0 bases, with 15 bases lying between them. CDR3 coding DNA: TGTGCCAGCAGTTCCCTGGACTCCGACCCTAACTATGGCTACACCTTC. Protein product: CASSSLDSDPNYGYTF.

This clone was counted a single time. V gene TRBV30 combines with J gene TRBJ2-1; 8 positions match TRBD2. Trimming at V came to 2 bases and at J to 1 base, leaving 10 bases not matched to a gene. The length of the CDR3 is 17 residues. The germline CDR1 and CDR2 sequences are GTSNPN and SVGIG (reference sequence). The CDR3: CAWSTLSGSSSYNEQFF. CDR3 bases: TGTGCCTGGAGTACCTTGAGCGGGAGTAGTTCCTACAATGAGCAGTTCTTC.

The J gene is TRBJ1-6, the V gene TRBV5-6; TRBD1 is a possible D gene (6 bases). Trimming left V 9 bases short and J 7 bases short, with 17 bases between. CDR1 and CDR2 (germline): SGHDT, YYEEEE. The CDR3 covers 14 residues. CDR3 loop: CATNGGRPNSPLHF. The DNA for the CDR3 is TGTGCCACCAATGGGGGCAGACCAAATTCACCCCTCCACTTT.

The chain has TRBV27 and TRBJ2-7, with TRBD2 matching over 8 bases. V lost 5 bases and J lost 0; bases outside the gene matches: 6. The CDR3 consists of 15 residues. Germline V gene sequence: CDR1 MNHEY, CDR2 SMNVEV (reference sequence). CDR3 residues: CASSVSGVISYEQYF. The CDR3, as DNA: TGTGCCAGCAGTGTTAGCGGGGTTATCTCCTACGAGCAGTACTTC.

This clone was counted a single time. The chain is built from TRBV6-5 and TRBJ2-2, with a weak D call TRBD1 (6 bases). Trimming cost V 2 bases and J 9 bases, with 10 bases left between them. CDR3 length equals 13 residues. Germline V CDR1 and CDR2: MNHEY, SVGAGI. The CDR3: CASSYATGRELFF. CDR3 coding DNA: TGTGCCAGCAGTTACGCAACAGGGCGGGAGCTGTTTTTT.

By sample share, this clone is medium-sized. The rearrangement uses TRBV15 and TRBJ2-2; 7 bases match TRBD2. CDR1 is LNHNV, CDR2 YYDKDF, per germline (reference sequence). V was clipped by 4 bases and J by 5 bases; unmatched bases: 7. This CDR3 region has 15 residues. CDR3 in DNA: TGTGCCACCAGCACCCCCGAGCGGGAAACCGGGGAGCTGTTTTTT. Translation: CATSTPERETGELFF.

In nucleotides, the CDR3 is TGTGCCAGTAGTATAGGAGAATGGACTAGCGGCACAGATACGCAGTATTTT. Amino acids: CASSIGEWTSGTDTQYF. V and J are TRBV19 and TRBJ2-3, with 9 bases that match TRBD2. V gave up 1 base and J gave up 1 base; unmatched junction bases: 6. Germline CDR1 reads LNHDA; CDR2 reads SQIVND (reference sequence). CDR3 size: 17 residues.

Only one count was recorded for this clone. The chain links TRBV21-1 to TRBJ2-6. TRBV21-1 is a recognized pseudogene. CDR3 length: 16 amino acids. The CDR3 protein is CASHSRLWPGANVLTF. The CDR3 region has the DNA TGTGCCAGCCATTCAAGGTTGTGGCCTGGGGCCAACGTCCTGACTTTC.

This chain joins TRBV27 and TRBJ2-7, with D unclear. Between the trimmed V and J ends, which lost 4 bases and 6 bases, there was a span of 13 bases. The CDR3 is 13 residues long. Germline V gives CDR1 MNHEY, CDR2 SMNVEV (reference sequence). CDR3 sequence: CASSSPLRTEQYF. The CDR3 nucleotides read TGTGCCAGCAGTTCACCCCTGAGAACCGAGCAGTACTTC.

The chain has TRBV19 and TRBJ2-2; 7 bases are shared with TRBD1. The germline CDR1 and CDR2 sequences are LNHDA and SQIVND (reference sequence). After removal of 6 bases from V and 5 bases from J, the junction contained 15 bases not matched to a gene. The length of the CDR3 is 17 residues. DNA of the CDR3: TGTGCCAGTAGGCAACCCCCACAGGGGACACGGACCGGGGAGCTGTTTTTT. Its translation: CASRQPPQGTRTGELFF. Full variable domain (outside the CDR3, taken from reference TRBV19 and TRBJ2-2): DGGITQSPKYLFRKEGQNVTLSCEQNLNHDAMYWYRQDPGQGLRLIYYSQIVNDFQKGDIAEGYSVSREKKESFPLTVTSAQKNPTAFYLCASRQPPQGTRTGELFFGEGSRLTVL.

The chain carries TRBV5-8 and TRBJ1-1; D gene uncertain. Trimming removed 4 bases from V and 1 base from J, with 17 bases in between. The germline V gene has CDR1 SGHTS and CDR2 YDEGEE. The CDR3 spans 16 residues. CDR3 sequence: CASSALTRVGNTEAFF. In DNA, the CDR3 is TGTGCCAGCAGCGCACTAACGAGGGTTGGGAACACTGAAGCTTTCTTT.

The DNA for the CDR3 is TGTGCCAGCAGCGTAAGCGGGGCTTCCTACAATGAGCAGTTCTTC. Its protein product is CASSVSGASYNEQFF. V usage is TRBV9 and J usage is TRBJ2-1, with 7 positions matching TRBD2. The CDR3 extends over 15 amino acids. With V trimmed by 1 base and J by 1 base, 2 bases remained unmatched. CDR1 and CDR2 from the germline V gene are SGDLS and YYNGEE.

J is TRBJ2-7 and V is TRBV6-5; 7 positions agree with TRBD1. The V and J ends lost 4 bases and 0 bases, in that order; junction bases with no gene match: 6. The CDR3 is 15 amino acids. Per germline, CDR1 MNHEY and CDR2 SVGAGI. CDR3 in DNA: TGTGCCAGCAGTTTGACAGGGTTCAGCTCCTACGAGCAGTACTTC. It yields the protein CASSLTGFSSYEQYF.

The chain couples TRBV6-5 to TRBJ1-2, with a possible D match to TRBD1 (6 bases). The germline CDR1 and CDR2 sequences are MNHEY and SVGAGI. Trimming left V 5 bases short and J 4 bases short, with 17 bases between. This CDR3 contains 15 residues. Written as DNA, the CDR3 is TGTGCCAGCAGTGCCTGGACAGAGACTATCTATGGCTACACCTTC. This translates into CASSAWTETIYGYTF.